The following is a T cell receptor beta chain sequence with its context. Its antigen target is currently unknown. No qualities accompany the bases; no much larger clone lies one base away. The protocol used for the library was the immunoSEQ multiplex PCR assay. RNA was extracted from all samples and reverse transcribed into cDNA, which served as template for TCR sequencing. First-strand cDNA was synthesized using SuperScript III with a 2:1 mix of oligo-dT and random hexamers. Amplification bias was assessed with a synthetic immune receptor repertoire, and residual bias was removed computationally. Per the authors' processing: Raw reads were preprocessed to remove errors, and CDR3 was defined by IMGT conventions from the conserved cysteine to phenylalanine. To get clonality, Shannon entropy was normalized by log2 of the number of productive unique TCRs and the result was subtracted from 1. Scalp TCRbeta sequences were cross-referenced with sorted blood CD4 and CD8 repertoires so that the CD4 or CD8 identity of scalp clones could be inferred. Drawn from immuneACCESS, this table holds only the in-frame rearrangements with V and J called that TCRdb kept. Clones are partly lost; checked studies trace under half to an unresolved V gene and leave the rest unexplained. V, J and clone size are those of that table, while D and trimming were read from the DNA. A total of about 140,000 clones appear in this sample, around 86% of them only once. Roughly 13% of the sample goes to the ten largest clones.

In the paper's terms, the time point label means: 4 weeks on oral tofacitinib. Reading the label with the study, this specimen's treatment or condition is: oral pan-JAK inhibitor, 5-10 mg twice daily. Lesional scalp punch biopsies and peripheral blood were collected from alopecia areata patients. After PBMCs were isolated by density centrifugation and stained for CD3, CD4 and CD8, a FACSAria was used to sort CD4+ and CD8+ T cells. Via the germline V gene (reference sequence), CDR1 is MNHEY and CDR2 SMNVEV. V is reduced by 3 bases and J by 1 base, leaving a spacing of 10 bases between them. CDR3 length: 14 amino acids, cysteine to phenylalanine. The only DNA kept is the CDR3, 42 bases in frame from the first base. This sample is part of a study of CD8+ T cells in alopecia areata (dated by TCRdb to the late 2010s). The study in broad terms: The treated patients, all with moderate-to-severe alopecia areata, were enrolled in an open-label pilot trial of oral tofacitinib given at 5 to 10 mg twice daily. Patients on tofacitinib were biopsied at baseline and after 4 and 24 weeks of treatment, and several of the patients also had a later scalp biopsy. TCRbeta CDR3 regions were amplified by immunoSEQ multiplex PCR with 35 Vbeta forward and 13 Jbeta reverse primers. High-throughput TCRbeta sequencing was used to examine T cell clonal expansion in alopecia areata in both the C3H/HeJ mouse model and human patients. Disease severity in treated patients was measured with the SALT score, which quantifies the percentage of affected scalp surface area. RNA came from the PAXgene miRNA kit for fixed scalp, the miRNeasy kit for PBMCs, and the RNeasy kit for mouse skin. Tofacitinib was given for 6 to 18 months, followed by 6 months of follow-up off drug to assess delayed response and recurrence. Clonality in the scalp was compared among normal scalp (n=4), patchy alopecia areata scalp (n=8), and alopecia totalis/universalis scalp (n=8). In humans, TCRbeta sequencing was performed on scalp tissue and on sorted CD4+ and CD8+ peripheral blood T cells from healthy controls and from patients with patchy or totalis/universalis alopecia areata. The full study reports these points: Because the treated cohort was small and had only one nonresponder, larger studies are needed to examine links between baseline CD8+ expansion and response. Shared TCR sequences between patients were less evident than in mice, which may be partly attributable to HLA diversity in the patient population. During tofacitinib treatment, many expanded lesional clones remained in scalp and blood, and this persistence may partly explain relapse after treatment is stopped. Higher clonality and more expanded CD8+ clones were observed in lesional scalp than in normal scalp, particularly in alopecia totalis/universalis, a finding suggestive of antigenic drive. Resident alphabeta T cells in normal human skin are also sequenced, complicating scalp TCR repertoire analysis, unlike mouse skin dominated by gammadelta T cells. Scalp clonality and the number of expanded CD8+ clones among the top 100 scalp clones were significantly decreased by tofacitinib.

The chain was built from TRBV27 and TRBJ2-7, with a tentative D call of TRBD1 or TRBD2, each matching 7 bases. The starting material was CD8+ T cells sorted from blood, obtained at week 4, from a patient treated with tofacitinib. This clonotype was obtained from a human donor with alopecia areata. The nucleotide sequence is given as TGTGCCAGCAGTTTGCAGGGGGGGTCCTACGAGCAGTACTTC. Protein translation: CASSLQGGSYEQYF.